The 21 T cell receptor beta chains reported below all come from one sample, sequenced in a study of control samples from healthy donors and cancer patients (dated by TCRdb to 2020 to 2022). Library method: the immunoSEQ multiplex PCR assay. TCRdb stores this immuneACCESS table with in-frame sequences only. Part of the clones is absent; in the studies checked, under half of the shortfall reflects unresolved V genes, and no reason is known for the rest. The sample yields 100,000 to 150,000 clones; around 90% were counted once. Jointly, the top ten make up roughly 2.7% of the sample. The sample taken for sequencing was blood. The receptors here all came from a man aged 18 to 35 in good health.

The J gene is TRBJ1-3, the V gene TRBV10-1; D gene ambiguous. Trimming removed 6 bases from V and 0 bases from J, with 9 bases in between. There are 14 residues in the CDR3. From germline, CDR1 is WNHNN and CDR2 SYGVQD (reference sequence). Here the CDR3 reads CASSEVISGNTIYF. The CDR3 DNA follows: TGCGCCAGCAGCGAGGTGATCTCTGGAAACACCATATATTTT.

The J gene is TRBJ1-4, the V gene TRBV3-1 (or the pseudogene TRBV3-2), with TRBD1 identical over 7 bases. CDR1 LGHDT and CDR2 YNNKEL come from the germline V gene (reference sequence). Unmatched junction bases numbered 6, after V lost 5 bases and J lost 3 bases. This CDR3 is built from 15 residues. CDR3 loop: CASSEAGTANEKLFF. The CDR3 DNA reads as TGTGCCAGCAGCGAAGCCGGGACAGCTAATGAAAAACTGTTTTTT.

The chain uses TRBV7-9 and TRBJ2-2; no firm D call. The CDR3 spans 13 residues. Per the germline V gene, CDR1 is SEHNR and CDR2 is FQNEAQ (reference sequence). Between the trimmed V and J ends, which lost 5 bases and 2 bases, there was a span of 6 bases. Written as DNA, the CDR3 is TGTGCCAGCAGCCGAACTAACACCGGGGAGCTGTTTTTT. Encoded protein: CASSRTNTGELFF.

The V and J genes are TRBV12-3 or TRBV12-4 and TRBJ2-7; 10 bases align to TRBD1. After removal of 5 bases from V and 6 bases from J, the junction contained 1 base not matched to a gene. The CDR3 loop spans 12 amino acids. CDR3 loop: CASSRTGGEQYF. The DNA of the CDR3 is TGTGCCAGCAGTCGGACAGGGGGCGAGCAGTACTTC.

The chain employs TRBV5-4 and TRBJ2-7, with 7 bases aligning to TRBD1. Germline loops: CDR1 SGHNT, CDR2 YYREEE (reference sequence). CDR3 size: 13 residues. With 0 bases clipped from V and 3 bases from J, the junction kept 0 bases outside the gene matches. The CDR3 is CASSLDRGYEQYV. Here the CDR3 DNA reads TGTGCCAGCAGCTTGGACAGGGGCTACGAGCAGTACGTC.

The chain is built from TRBV27 and TRBJ2-3; 7 bases line up with TRBD1. The CDR3 has 16 amino acids. V lost 4 bases, J lost 2 bases, and 9 bases stayed unmatched. The germline gives CDR1 MNHEY, CDR2 SMNVEV (reference sequence). The CDR3 reads CASSYRDRPHTDTQYF. CDR3 coding DNA: TGTGCCAGCAGTTACCGGGACAGACCTCACACAGATACGCAGTATTTT.

The chain links TRBV9 to TRBJ1-2; D might be TRBD1 (5 bases). Between the trimmed V and J ends, which lost 4 bases and 3 bases, there was a span of 10 bases. Germline V gene lookup returns CDR1 SGDLS and CDR2 YYNGEE. The CDR3 totals 13 residues. The CDR3 protein is CASSSSGHYGYTF. The CDR3 nucleotides are TGTGCCAGCAGCTCCTCGGGACACTATGGCTACACCTTC.

This clone has just a few counts. The rearrangement joins TRBV7-9 to TRBJ1-2; D is unclear. Germline values: CDR1 SEHNR, CDR2 FQNEAQ (reference sequence). This CDR3 is built from 12 residues. CDR3 sequence: CAAVGTLYGYTF. The CDR3 nucleotides read TGTGCAGCTGTGGGCACCCTCTATGGCTACACCTTC.

This chain connects TRBV2 to TRBJ2-7; the D is unclear. Looked up from germline, CDR1 is SNHLY and CDR2 is FYNNEI. The CDR3 contains 13 residues. V lost 6 bases and J 4 bases, leaving 13 bases between the germline ends. In DNA form, the CDR3 reads TGTGCCAGCAGAGATACAGCGTATTACGAGCAGTACGTC. Translation: CASRDTAYYEQYV.

This chain connects TRBV27 to TRBJ2-7; D not resolved. V shed 5 bases and J shed 1 base, with 15 bases lying between them. Germline V gene data show CDR1 as MNHEY and CDR2 as SMNVEV (reference sequence). The CDR3 runs 15 residues. CDR3 loop: CASSPEGWPSYEQYF. The CDR3 DNA reads as TGTGCCAGCAGTCCCGAAGGGTGGCCTTCCTACGAGCAGTACTTC.

CDR3 DNA sequence: TGTGCCAGCAGTGAAAGGACCCATGGTAATGAGCAGTTCTTC. Encoded protein: CASSERTHGNEQFF. The chain uses TRBV6-1 and TRBJ2-1; D uncertain. The germline V gene encodes CDR1 MNHNS and CDR2 SASEGT. Trimming took 2 bases from V and 7 from J, leaving 12 bases between them. The CDR3 has 14 residues.

The chain couples TRBV6-4 to TRBJ1-2; D is perhaps TRBD1 (6 bases). Germline loops: CDR1 MRHNA, CDR2 SNTAGT. This CDR3 has 13 amino acids. V was shortened by 5 bases and J by 2 bases, with 9 bases between the two germline ends. CDR3 DNA: TGTGCCAGCAGTCGGGACAAAAACTATGGCTACACCTTC. This gives the protein CASSRDKNYGYTF.

The CDR3 DNA sequence: TGTGCCAGCAGCCCCGGGCAGGGACTGAAGGCTTTCTTT. Translating it yields CASSPGQGLKAFF. V usage is TRBV9 and J usage is TRBJ1-1, with a possible D match to TRBD1 (5 bases). The length of the CDR3 is 13 residues. Trimming cost V 4 bases and J 11 bases, with 18 bases left between them. Germline CDR1 reads SGDLS; CDR2 reads YYNGEE. Full variable domain (missing parts from reference TRBV9 and TRBJ1-1): DSGVTQTPKHLITATGQRVTLRCSPRSGDLSVYWYQQSLDQGLQFLIQYYNGEERAKGNILERFSAQQFPDLHSELNLSSLELGDSALYFCASSPGQGLKAFFGQGTRLTVV.

This sequence joins TRBV7-3 and TRBJ2-2, with D tentatively TRBD1 (5 bases). V gave up 0 bases and J gave up 0 bases, with 11 bases separating them. The germline V gene encodes CDR1 SGHTA and CDR2 FQGTGA. The CDR3 loop spans 17 amino acids. In DNA form, the CDR3 reads TGTGCCAGCAGCTTAACGGGGCCAAGTACGAACACCGGGGAGCTGTTTTTT. Translating it yields CASSLTGPSTNTGELFF.

The gene calls are TRBV19 and TRBJ2-3; possibly TRBD1 or TRBD2 for D (5 bases each). With 2 bases removed from V and 4 bases from J, the gap between germline ends came to 19 bases. The CDR3 length is 17 residues. Germline V gene data show CDR1 as LNHDA and CDR2 as SQIVND (reference sequence). CDR3 protein: CASSIKIGTDRPDTQYF. The CDR3 region has the DNA TGTGCCAGTAGTATAAAAATCGGGACGGATCGACCAGATACGCAGTATTTT.

The V and J genes are TRBV9 and TRBJ1-3, with TRBD1 matching over 8 bases. The CDR3 is 15 amino acids. Unmatched junction bases numbered 2, after V lost 1 base and J lost 2 bases. Germline V gene sequence: CDR1 SGDLS, CDR2 YYNGEE. CDR3 residues: CASSVQGAPGNTIYF. CDR3 bases: TGTGCCAGCAGCGTACAGGGGGCTCCTGGAAACACCATATATTTT. Looking up the rest from reference TRBV9 and TRBJ1-3 gives the full variable domain: DSGVTQTPKHLITATGQRVTLRCSPRSGDLSVYWYQQSLDQGLQFLIQYYNGEERAKGNILERFSAQQFPDLHSELNLSSLELGDSALYFCASSVQGAPGNTIYFGEGSWLTVV.

The rearrangement uses TRBV7-3 and TRBJ1-2; maybe TRBD1 (5 bases). The length of the CDR3 is 13 residues. CDR1 is SGHTA, CDR2 FQGTGA, per germline. V lost 4 bases, J lost 8 bases, and 14 bases lay in between. The CDR3 sequence is CASSSQGTGGYTF. CDR3 coding DNA: TGTGCCAGCAGCTCCCAGGGAACGGGCGGCTACACCTTC.

This sequence joins TRBV28 and TRBJ1-2; a weak D match, TRBD1 (6 bases). The CDR3 has 13 residues. The ends were cut back, 2 bases at V and 4 bases at J, with 8 bases in the middle. Germline assignment: CDR1 MDHEN and CDR2 SYDVKM. CDR3 loop: CASSLVGAYGYTF. DNA for the CDR3: TGTGCCAGCAGTTTAGTGGGGGCCTATGGCTACACCTTC.

This chain links TRBV2 with TRBJ2-2; TRBD1 aligns across 7 bases. This CDR3 region has 14 residues. Trimming took 2 bases from V and 3 from J; bases not matched to a gene: 0. The V gene's germline CDR1 is SNHLY and CDR2 FYNNEI. The CDR3 DNA sequence: TGTGCCAGCAGTGAACAGGGGGACACCGGGGAGCTGTTTTTT. This translates into CASSEQGDTGELFF.

This sequence joins TRBV27 and TRBJ2-3; perhaps TRBD1 as D (5 bases). This CDR3 region has 16 residues. Germline CDR1 MNHEY, CDR2 SMNVEV (reference sequence). V dropped 4 bases and J dropped 2 bases, with 16 bases sitting between them. CDR3 protein: CASSWEGRAFTDTQYF. CDR3 in DNA: TGTGCCAGCAGTTGGGAAGGCAGGGCGTTCACAGATACGCAGTATTTT.

The rearrangement uses TRBV19 and TRBJ2-4; 8 nucleotides line up with TRBD2. V gave up 8 bases and J gave up 5 bases; unmatched junction bases: 8. From germline, CDR1 is LNHDA and CDR2 SQIVND (reference sequence). There are 14 residues in the CDR3. The CDR3: CASLRGAGENIQYF. Here the CDR3 DNA reads TGTGCCAGTTTGCGGGGGGCCGGCGAAAACATTCAGTACTTC.